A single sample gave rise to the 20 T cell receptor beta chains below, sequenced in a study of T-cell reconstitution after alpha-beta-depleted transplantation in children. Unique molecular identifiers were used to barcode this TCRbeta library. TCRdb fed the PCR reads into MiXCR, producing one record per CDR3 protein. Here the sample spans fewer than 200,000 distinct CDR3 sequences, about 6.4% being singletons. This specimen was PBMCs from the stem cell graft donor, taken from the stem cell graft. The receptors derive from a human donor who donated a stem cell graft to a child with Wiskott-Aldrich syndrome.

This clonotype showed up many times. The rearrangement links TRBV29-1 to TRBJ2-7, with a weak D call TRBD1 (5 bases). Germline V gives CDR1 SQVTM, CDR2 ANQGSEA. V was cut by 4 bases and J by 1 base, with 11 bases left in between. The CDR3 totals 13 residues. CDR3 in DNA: TGCAGCGTTGTAAGGGGAAATTCCTACGAGCAGTACTTC. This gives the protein CSVVRGNSYEQYF.

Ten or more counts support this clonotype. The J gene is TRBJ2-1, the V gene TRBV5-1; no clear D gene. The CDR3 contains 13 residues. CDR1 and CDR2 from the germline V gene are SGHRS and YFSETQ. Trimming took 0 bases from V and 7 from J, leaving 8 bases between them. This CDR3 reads CASSLEITNEQFF. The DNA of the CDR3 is TGCGCCAGCAGCTTGGAAATAACGAATGAGCAGTTCTTC.

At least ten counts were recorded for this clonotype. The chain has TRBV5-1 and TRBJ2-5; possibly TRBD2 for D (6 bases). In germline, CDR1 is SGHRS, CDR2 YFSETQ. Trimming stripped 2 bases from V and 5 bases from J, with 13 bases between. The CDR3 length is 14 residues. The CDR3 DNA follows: TGCGCCAGCAGCTTAACCGCCAGCGGGGAGACCCAGTACTTC. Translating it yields CASSLTASGETQYF.

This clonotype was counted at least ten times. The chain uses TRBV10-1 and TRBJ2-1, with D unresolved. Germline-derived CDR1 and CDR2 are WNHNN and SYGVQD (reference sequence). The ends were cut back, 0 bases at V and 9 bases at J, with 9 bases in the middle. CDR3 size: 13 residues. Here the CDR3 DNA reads TGCGCCAGCAGTGAGTCCTCTAAAGCTGAGCAGTTCTTC. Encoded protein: CASSESSKAEQFF.

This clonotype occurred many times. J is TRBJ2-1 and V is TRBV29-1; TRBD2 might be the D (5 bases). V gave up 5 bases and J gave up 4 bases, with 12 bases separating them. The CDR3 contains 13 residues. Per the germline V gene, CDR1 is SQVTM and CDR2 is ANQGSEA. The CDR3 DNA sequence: TGCAGCGTTCGGGCGGGTGGATACAATGAGCAGTTCTTC. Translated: CSVRAGGYNEQFF.

The CDR3 DNA follows: TGTGCCAGCTCACCGGGGCCCCCGACAGGGATTAACACTGAAGCTTTCTTT. Amino acid sequence: CASSPGPPTGINTEAFF. The chain carries TRBV18 and TRBJ1-1; 7 bases line up with TRBD1. CDR1 KGHSH and CDR2 LQKENI come from the germline V gene. Trimming at V came to 3 bases and at J to 2 bases, leaving 12 bases not matched to a gene. The CDR3 runs 17 residues.

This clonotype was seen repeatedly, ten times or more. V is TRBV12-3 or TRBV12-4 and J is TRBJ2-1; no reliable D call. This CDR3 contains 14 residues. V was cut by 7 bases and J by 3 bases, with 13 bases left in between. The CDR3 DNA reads TGTGCCAGCACCGTAGCCGGTCTCTACAATGAGCAGTTCTTC. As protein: CASTVAGLYNEQFF.

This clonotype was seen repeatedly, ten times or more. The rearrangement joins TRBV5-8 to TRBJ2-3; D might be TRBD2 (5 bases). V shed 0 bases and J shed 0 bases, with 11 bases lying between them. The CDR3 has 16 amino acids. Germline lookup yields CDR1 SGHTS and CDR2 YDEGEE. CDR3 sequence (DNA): TGTGCCAGCAGCTTGGCCGTTCGGGGAAGCACAGATACGCAGTATTTT. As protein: CASSLAVRGSTDTQYF. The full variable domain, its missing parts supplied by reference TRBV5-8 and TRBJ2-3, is EAGVTQSPTHLIKTRGQQATLRCSPISGHTSVYWYQQALGLGLQFLLWYDEGEERNRGNFPPRFSGRQFPNYSSELNVNALELEDSALYLCASSLAVRGSTDTQYFGPGTRLTVL.

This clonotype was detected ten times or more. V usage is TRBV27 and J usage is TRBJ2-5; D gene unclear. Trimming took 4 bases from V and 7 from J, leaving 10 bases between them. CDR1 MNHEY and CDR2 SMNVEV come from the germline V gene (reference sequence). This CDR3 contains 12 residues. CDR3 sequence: CASSSNSGTQYF. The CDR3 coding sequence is TGTGCCAGCAGTTCCAACTCCGGGACCCAGTACTTC.

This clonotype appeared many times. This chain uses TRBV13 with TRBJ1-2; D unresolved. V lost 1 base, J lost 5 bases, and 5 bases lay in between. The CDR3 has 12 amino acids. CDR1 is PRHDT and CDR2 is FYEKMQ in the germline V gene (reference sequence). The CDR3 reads CASSLAGYGYTF. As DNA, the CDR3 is TGTGCCAGCAGCTTAGCAGGATATGGCTACACCTTC.

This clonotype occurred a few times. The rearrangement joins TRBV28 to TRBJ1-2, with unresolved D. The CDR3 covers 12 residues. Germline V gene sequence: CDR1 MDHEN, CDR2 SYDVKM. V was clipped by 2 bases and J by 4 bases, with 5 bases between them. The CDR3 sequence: CASSLRLYGYTF. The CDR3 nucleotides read TGTGCCAGCAGTTTACGCCTCTATGGCTACACCTTC.

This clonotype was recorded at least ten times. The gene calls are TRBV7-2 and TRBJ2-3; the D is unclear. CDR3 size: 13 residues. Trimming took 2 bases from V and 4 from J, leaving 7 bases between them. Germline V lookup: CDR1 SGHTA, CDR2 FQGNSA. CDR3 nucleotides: TGTGCCAGCAGCTTAAGGATGGCAGATACGCAGTATTTT. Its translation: CASSLRMADTQYF.

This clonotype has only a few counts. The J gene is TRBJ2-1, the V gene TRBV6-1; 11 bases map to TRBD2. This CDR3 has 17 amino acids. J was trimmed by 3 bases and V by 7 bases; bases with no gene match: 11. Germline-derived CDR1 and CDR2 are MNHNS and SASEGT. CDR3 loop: CASKFTGTSGYYNEQFF. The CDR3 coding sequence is TGTGCCAGCAAATTCACCGGGACTAGCGGTTACTACAATGAGCAGTTCTTC.

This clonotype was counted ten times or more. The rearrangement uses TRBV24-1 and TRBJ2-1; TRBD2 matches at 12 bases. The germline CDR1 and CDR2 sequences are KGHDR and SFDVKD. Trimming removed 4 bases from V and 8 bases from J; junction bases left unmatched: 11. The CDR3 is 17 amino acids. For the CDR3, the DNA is TGTGCCACCAGTGACCCATATAGACTAGCGGGAGCGGATGAGCAGTTCTTC. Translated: CATSDPYRLAGADEQFF.

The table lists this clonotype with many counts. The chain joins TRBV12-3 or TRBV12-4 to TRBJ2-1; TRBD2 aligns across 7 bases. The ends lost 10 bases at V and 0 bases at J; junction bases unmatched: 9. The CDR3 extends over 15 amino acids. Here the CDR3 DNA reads TGTGCCAACGCACGCCGGGGGGACTCCTACAATGAGCAGTTCTTC. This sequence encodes CANARRGDSYNEQFF.

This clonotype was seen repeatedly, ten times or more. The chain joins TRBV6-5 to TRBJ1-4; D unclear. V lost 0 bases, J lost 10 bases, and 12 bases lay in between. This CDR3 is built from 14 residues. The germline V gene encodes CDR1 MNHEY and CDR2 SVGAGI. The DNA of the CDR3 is TGTGCCAGCAGTTACTCGTTGCAGAAGGGAAAACTGTTTTTT. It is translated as CASSYSLQKGKLFF.

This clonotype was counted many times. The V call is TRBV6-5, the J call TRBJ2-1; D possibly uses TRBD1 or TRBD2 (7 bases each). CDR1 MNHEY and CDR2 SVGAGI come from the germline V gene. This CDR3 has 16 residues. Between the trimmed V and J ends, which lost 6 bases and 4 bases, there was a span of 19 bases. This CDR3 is CASSISQGGRYNEQFF. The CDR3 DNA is TGTGCCAGCAGCATAAGCCAGGGGGGGAGGTACAATGAGCAGTTCTTC.

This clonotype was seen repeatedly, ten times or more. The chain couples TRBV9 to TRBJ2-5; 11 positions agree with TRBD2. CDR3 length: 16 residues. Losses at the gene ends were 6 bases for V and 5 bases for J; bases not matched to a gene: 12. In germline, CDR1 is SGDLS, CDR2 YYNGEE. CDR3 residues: CASTSNSGRASETQYF. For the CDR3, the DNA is TGTGCCAGCACCTCAAATAGCGGGAGGGCCTCGGAGACCCAGTACTTC.

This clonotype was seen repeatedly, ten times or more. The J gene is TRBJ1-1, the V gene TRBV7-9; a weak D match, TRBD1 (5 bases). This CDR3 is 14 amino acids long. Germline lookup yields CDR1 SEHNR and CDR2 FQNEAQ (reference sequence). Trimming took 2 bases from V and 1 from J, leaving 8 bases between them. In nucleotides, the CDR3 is TGTGCCAGCAGCTTACTGCAGGGGAACACTGAAGCTTTCTTT. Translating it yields CASSLLQGNTEAFF.

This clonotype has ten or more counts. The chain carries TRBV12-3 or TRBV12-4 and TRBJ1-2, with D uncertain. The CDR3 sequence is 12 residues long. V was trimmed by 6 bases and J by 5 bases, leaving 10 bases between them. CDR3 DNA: TGTGCCAGCAGCCAGACCCCTTATGGCTACACCTTC. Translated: CASSQTPYGYTF.